The T cell receptor (beta chain) under discussion was sequenced for a study of blood T cell repertoires in COVID-19. In the study overall: Researchers got acute and convalescent COVID-19 samples from the United States, Italy and Spain. PBMCs, B-cell-depleted T cells, or T cells were the source of the cDNA or gDNA that made up the material.

V lost 5 bases and J 7 bases, leaving 17 bases between the germline ends. Germline CDR1 is SGHTA and CDR2 is FQGTGA. The CDR3 has 14 amino acids. Seattle patients were enrolled while actively infected and followed longitudinally. In the study's own analysis: For nucleated cells, counts were estimated from reference gene primer amplification. Data came from immunoSEQ multiplex PCR; TCRdb stores just in-frame clones and leaves some out. V, J and clone size are taken as reported in that table, and D and trimming were inferred from the DNA itself. This sample has roughly 380,000 clones, with approximately 91% found just once.

The sample taken for sequencing was peripheral blood. The receptor's source is a woman in her 40s with COVID-19, enrolled during active disease. The rearrangement joins TRBV7-3 to TRBJ1-2, with no clear D. Written as DNA, the CDR3 is TGTGCCAGCAGCCCCCTGCCGATGGCGGGTGGCTACACCTTC. It encodes CASSPLPMAGGYTF. Full variable domain (outside the CDR3, taken from reference TRBV7-3 and TRBJ1-2): GAGVSQTPSNKVTEKGKYVELRCDPISGHTALYWYRQSLGQGPEFLIYFQGTGAADDSGLPNDRFFAVRPEGSVSTLKIQRTERGDSAVYLCASSPLPMAGGYTFGSGTRLTVV.